Given below is one TCR beta chain in context. Its specificity is not known. These data are taken from a study of Graves' ophthalmopathy and Graves' hyperthyroidism. TCR beta CDR3 amplification used RNA transcripts. Following a first-round RT-PCR that used HTBI primers, a second-round multiplex PCR was carried out. A single record per CDR3 protein comes from TCRdb applying MiXCR to the multiplex PCR reads. The table includes 300,000 to 400,000 distinct CDR3 sequences, roughly 17% detected once. Trimming removed 7 bases at V and 8 bases at J, with 17 bases between. This CDR3 is built from 13 residues. Points from the study as a whole: Researchers report that a 13-signature model separated ophthalmopathy from stable hyperthyroidism, posting roughly 90% sensitivity and 81.08% specificity.

J is TRBJ1-2 and V is TRBV12-3 or TRBV12-4, with a possible D match to TRBD1 (5 bases). The receptor comes from an adult man with Graves' ophthalmopathy. Sequences were obtained from peripheral blood. The CDR3: CASTPQQESGYTF. The CDR3, as DNA: TGTGCCAGCACCCCCCAACAGGAATCGGGCTACACCTTC.